The 10 T cell receptor beta chains in this list originate from one sample, sequenced in a study of T cell responses to AZD1222 COVID-19 vaccine. Sequencing used immunoSEQ multiplex PCR; TCRdb keeps in-frame clones, though not all of them. In the table there are about 150,000 clones, about nine tenths of which are singletons. Sequences were derived from peripheral blood, sampled on day 0 of AZD1222 vaccination. The receptors come from an adult in good health.

The rearrangement joins TRBV28 to TRBJ1-1, with no clear D. With 4 bases removed from V and 1 base from J, the gap between germline ends came to 1 base. The CDR3 contains 11 residues. CDR1 and CDR2 (germline): MDHEN, SYDVKM. CDR3 region: CASSSNTEAFF. For the CDR3, the DNA is TGTGCCAGCAGTTCGAACACTGAAGCTTTCTTT.

The rearrangement uses TRBV29-1 and TRBJ1-1; weak D call: TRBD1 (5 bases). Trimming took off 4 bases at V and 6 bases at J, with 12 bases between the two ends. Germline V gives CDR1 SQVTM, CDR2 ANQGSEA. CDR3 size: 12 residues. The CDR3 bases are TGCAGCGTTGGCAGGGAAACGGCTGAAGCTTTCTTT. It specifies CSVGRETAEAFF.

In its sample, this clone was seen a few times. This chain joins TRBV7-9 and TRBJ2-7; no clear D gene. With 5 bases removed from V and 5 bases from J, the gap between germline ends came to 13 bases. This CDR3 region has 13 residues. Germline values: CDR1 SEHNR, CDR2 FQNEAQ (reference sequence). This CDR3 is CASSRDIPHEQYF. CDR3 bases: TGTGCCAGCAGCCGTGACATACCCCACGAGCAGTACTTC. Full variable domain (remainder filled in from reference TRBV7-9 and TRBJ2-7): DTGVSQNPRHKITKRGQNVTFRCDPISEHNRLYWYRQTLGQGPEFLTYFQNEAQLEKSRLLSDRFSAERPKGSFSTLEIQRTEQGDSAMYLCASSRDIPHEQYFGPGTRLTVT.

The V call is TRBV5-6, the J call TRBJ1-3; 7 positions agree with TRBD1. The CDR3 contains 14 residues. The germline CDR1 and CDR2 sequences are SGHDT and YYEEEE. J lost 6 bases, V lost 3 bases, and 6 bases had no gene match. CDR3 loop: CASSWGDRPNTIYF. The CDR3 nucleotides are TGTGCCAGCAGCTGGGGGGACAGACCAAACACCATATATTTT.

This clone was seen only once. The chain has TRBV4-1 and TRBJ1-1; D gene unclear. The germline V gene encodes CDR1 MGHRA and CDR2 YSYEKL. V was trimmed by 0 bases and J by 9 bases, leaving 14 bases between them. This CDR3 has 14 residues. CDR3 DNA: TGCGCCAGCAGCCAAGACCCAGGCCGGGCGAAAGCTTTCTTT. Protein product: CASSQDPGRAKAFF.

This clone was counted a single time. V and J are TRBV28 and TRBJ2-7; D might be TRBD2 (5 bases). Trimming removed 2 bases from V and 3 bases from J, with 14 bases in between. The germline gives CDR1 MDHEN, CDR2 SYDVKM. CDR3 length equals 15 residues. CDR3 DNA: TGTGCCAGCAGTTTACCGTCAGGAGGCGGCTACGAGCAGTACTTC. This encodes CASSLPSGGGYEQYF.

The V and J genes are TRBV4-1 and TRBJ2-3; D remains unclear. This CDR3 has 12 amino acids. CDR1 MGHRA and CDR2 YSYEKL come from the germline V gene. With 1 base removed from V and 6 bases from J, the gap between germline ends came to 5 bases. CDR3 in DNA: TGCGCCAGCAGCCAAGTCATGGATACGCAGTATTTT. Residues: CASSQVMDTQYF.

J is TRBJ2-1 and V is TRBV11-2; possibly TRBD1 for D (6 bases). The CDR3 consists of 14 residues. Germline CDR1 is SGHAT and CDR2 is FQNNGV. Trimming removed 7 bases at V and 8 bases at J, with 18 bases between. For the CDR3, the DNA is TGTGCCAGCACTCAGACAGGACCAGGCTATGAGCAGTTCTTC. Amino acid sequence: CASTQTGPGYEQFF. The variable domain in full, completed from reference TRBV11-2 and TRBJ2-1, reads EAGVAQSPRYKIIEKRQSVAFWCNPISGHATLYWYQQILGQGPKLLIQFQNNGVVDDSQLPKDRFSAERLKGVDSTLKIQPAKLEDSAVYLCASTQTGPGYEQFFGPGTRLTVL.

A single count supports this clone. The V gene is TRBV3-1 (or the pseudogene TRBV3-2), the J gene TRBJ1-1; 9 bases are shared with TRBD1. This CDR3 contains 13 residues. The ends lost 2 bases at V and 8 bases at J; junction bases unmatched: 3. Germline V gives CDR1 LGHDT, CDR2 YNNKEL (reference sequence). CDR3 amino acids: CASSQLTGGEAFF. The CDR3 DNA follows: TGTGCCAGCAGCCAACTCACAGGGGGCGAAGCTTTCTTT.

The genes are TRBV6-1 and TRBJ2-7; D gene unclear. The CDR3 consists of 13 residues. CDR1 is MNHNS and CDR2 is SASEGT in the germline V gene. V lost 2 bases and J lost 2, with 7 bases in between. The DNA for the CDR3 is TGTGCCAGCAGTGAACAAAATACCTACGAGCAGTACTTC. It codes for CASSEQNTYEQYF.